The clone carrying this T cell receptor beta chain has only one observation. Its target is not known. This entry is derived from a study of cytomegalovirus exposure and HLA in healthy donors. Assay used: immunoSEQ multiplex PCR; TCRdb lists only in-frame clones, some missing. Of under 200,000 clones in the sample, approximately 86% were seen once. Study-level findings and limits: While the bulk of TCR sequences proved rare, some public TCRs turned up in many donors. There were 164 TCR beta chains listed as cytomegalovirus-associated.

Germline CDR1 reads SGHTA; CDR2 reads FQGNSA. Trimming stripped 5 bases from V and 0 bases from J, with 11 bases between. The length of the CDR3 is 15 residues. The V and J genes are TRBV7-2 and TRBJ1-5; D gene ambiguous. The specimen was PBMCs. The clonotype originates from a woman in her late teens or twenties in good health and CMV-seronegative. The CDR3 nucleotides read TGTGCCAGCAGCGCGGAGCGAATTAGCAATCAGCCCCAGCATTTT. Translated, it gives CASSAERISNQPQHF.